This TCR beta chain stems from a study of identical twins. TCRdb re-called the 5' RACE reads through MiXCR, storing one row per CDR3 protein. Among hundreds of thousands of distinct CDR3 sequences listed, around 24% were seen once. In this sample, this clonotype turned up many times. V dropped 5 bases and J dropped 5 bases, with 6 bases sitting between them. The CDR3 contains 11 residues. This sample was also put to use in a study of T cells expressing NK-cell markers.

The clonotype comes from a woman aged 18 to 35 in good health. Sequenced: CD4+ T cells sorted from blood. The chain carries TRBV12-3 or TRBV12-4 and TRBJ1-2, with D unclear. The CDR3 loop reads CASSLRYGYTF. In DNA, the CDR3 is TGTGCCAGCAGTCTCAGATATGGCTACACCTTC.